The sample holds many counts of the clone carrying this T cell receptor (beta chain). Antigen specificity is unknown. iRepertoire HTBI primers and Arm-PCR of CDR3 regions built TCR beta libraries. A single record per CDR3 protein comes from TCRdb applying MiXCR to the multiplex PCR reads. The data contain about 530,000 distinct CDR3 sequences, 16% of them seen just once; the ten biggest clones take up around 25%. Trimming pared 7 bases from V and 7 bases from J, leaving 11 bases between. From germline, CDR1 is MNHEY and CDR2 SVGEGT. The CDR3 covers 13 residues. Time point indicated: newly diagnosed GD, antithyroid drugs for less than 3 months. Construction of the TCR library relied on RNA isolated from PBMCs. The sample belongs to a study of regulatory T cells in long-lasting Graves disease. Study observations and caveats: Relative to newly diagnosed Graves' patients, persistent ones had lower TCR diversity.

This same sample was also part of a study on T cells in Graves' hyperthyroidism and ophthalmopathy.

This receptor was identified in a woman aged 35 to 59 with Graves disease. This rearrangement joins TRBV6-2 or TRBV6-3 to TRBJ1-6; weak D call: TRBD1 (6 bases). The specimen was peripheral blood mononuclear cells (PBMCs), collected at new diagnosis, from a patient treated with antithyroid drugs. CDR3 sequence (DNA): TGTGCCAGCATCACAGGGAGGAATTCACCCCTCCACTTT. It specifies CASITGRNSPLHF.